This T cell receptor beta chain was obtained from a study of CXCR3-negative and CXCR3-positive naive CD8 T cells. Background on the study: Collectively, the libraries yielded approximately 140 million TRB reads in total, at about 1.5 +/- 0.3 million per library. Study-level findings and limits: Greater hydrophobicity was found in TRB CDR3s of CXCR3-positive naive cells than of CXCR3-negative naive cells.

The authors made the TRB cDNA libraries by 5' RACE using UMI labels. Using the 5' RACE reads, TCRdb records one entry per CDR3 protein without DNA. Its table lists around 7,000 distinct CDR3 sequences. Looked up from germline, CDR1 is LGHNA and CDR2 is YNFKEQ. CDR3 length: 15 amino acids. CD45RO-CCR7+CD27+CD95- characterized naive CD8+ T cells. Remarks on this clonotype: Antigen unknown.

The specimen sequenced was naive CXCR3+ CD8+ T cells from blood. As for subset: CD45RO-CCR7+CD27+CD95- naive CD8+ T cells expressing CXCR3 (TNR3+). The sequence came from a human donor in good health. Some clones in this sample may be carry-over from other donors' samples. This chain links TRBV4-2 with TRBJ1-3. The CDR3: CASSQGTGSGNTIYF.